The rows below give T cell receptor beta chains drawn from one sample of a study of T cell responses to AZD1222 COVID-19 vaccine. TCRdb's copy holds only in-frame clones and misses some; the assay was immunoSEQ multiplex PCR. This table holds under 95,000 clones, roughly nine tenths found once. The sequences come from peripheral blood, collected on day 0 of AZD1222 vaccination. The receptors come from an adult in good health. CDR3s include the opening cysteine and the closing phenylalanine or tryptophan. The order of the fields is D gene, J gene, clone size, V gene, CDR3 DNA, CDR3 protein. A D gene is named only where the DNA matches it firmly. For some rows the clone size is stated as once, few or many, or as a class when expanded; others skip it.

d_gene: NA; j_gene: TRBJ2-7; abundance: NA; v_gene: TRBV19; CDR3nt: TGTGCCAGTCGGGAGCTAGGCTCCTACGAGCAGTACTTC; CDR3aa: CASRELGSYEQYF
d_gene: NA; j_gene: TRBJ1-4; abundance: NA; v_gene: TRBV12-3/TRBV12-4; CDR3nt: TGTGCCGAACGTAGGGAAAAACTGTTTTTT; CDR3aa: CAERREKLFF
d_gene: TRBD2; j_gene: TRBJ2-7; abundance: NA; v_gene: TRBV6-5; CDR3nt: TGTGCCAGCAGTCGACTAGCGGGACCCTACGAGCAGTACTTC; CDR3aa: CASSRLAGPYEQYF
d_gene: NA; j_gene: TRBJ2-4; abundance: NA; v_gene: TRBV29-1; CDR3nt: TGCAGCGTCAGTAATCAGGCCAAAAACATTCAGTACTTC; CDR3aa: CSVSNQAKNIQYF
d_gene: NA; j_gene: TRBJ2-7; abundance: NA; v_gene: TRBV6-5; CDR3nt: TGTGCCAGCAGTTACTCTAATGCGGGACGGATCTACGAGCAGTACTTC; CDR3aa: CASSYSNAGRIYEQYF
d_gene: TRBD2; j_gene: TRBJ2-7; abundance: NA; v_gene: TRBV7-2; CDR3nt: TGTGCCAGCAGCCCGTTAAGGGGACTAGGCCAAAACTACGAGCAGTACTTC; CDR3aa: CASSPLRGLGQNYEQYF
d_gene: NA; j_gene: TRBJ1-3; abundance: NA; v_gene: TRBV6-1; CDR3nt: TGTGCCAGCAGTGACAGAGCTGGAAACACCATATATTTT; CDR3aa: CASSDRAGNTIYF
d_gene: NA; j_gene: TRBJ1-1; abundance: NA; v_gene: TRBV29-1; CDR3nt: TGCAGCGGTGGACGGGTGGCCACTGAAGCTTTCTTT; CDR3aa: CSGGRVATEAFF
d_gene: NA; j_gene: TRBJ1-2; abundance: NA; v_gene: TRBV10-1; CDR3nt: TGCGCCAGCAGTGGGGACACCAACTATGGCTACACCTTC; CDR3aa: CASSGDTNYGYTF
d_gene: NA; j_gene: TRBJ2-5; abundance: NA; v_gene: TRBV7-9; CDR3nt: TGTGCCAGCACCCAAGCTGGGGCCCAAGAGACCCAGTACTTC; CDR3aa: CASTQAGAQETQYF
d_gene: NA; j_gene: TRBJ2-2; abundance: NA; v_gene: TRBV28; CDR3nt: TGTGCCGTCCTCCCCGGGGCGCGGACCGGGGAGCTGTTTTTT; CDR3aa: CAVLPGARTGELFF
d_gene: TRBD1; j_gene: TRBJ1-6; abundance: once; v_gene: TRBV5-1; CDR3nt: TGCGCCAGCGGGGCCTCGACAGGGGGCAGGTCACCCCTCCACTTT; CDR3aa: CASGASTGGRSPLHF
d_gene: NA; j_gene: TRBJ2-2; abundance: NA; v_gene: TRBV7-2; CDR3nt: TGTGCCAGCAGCTTAGAAGGTCCCGGGGAGCTGTTTTTT; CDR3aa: CASSLEGPGELFF
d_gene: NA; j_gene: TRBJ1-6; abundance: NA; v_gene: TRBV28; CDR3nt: TGTGCCTCCCAAGAGCTGAGGGGTAATTCACCCCTCCACTTT; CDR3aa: CASQELRGNSPLHF
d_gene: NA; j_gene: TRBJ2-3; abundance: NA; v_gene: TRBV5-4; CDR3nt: TGTGCCAGCAGCGCCGGGACTGTCAGTGGGTCAGATACGCAGTATTTT; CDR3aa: CASSAGTVSGSDTQYF
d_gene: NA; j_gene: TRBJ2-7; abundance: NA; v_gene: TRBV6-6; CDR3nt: TGTGCCAGCGGGCAATCCTACGAGCAGTACTTC; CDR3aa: CASGQSYEQYF
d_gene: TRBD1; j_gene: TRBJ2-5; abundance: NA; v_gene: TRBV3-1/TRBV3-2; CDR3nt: TGTGCCAGCAGCCAAGGGACAGGGCCTCGTTCATACTTC; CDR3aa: CASSQGTGPRSYF
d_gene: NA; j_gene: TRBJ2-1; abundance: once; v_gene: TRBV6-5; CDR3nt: TGTGCCAGCAGTAGACTAGAGGGTAACAATGAGCAGTTCTTC; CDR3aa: CASSRLEGNNEQFF
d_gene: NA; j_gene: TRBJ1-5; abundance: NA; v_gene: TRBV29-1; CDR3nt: TGCAGCGTTGGCGGGGGAGTAAGCAATCAGCCCCAGCATTTT; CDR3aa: CSVGGGVSNQPQHF
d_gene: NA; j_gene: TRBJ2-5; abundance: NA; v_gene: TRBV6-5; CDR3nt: TGTGCCAGCAGTTACACTGGCGGAGAGACCCAGTACTTC; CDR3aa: CASSYTGGETQYF
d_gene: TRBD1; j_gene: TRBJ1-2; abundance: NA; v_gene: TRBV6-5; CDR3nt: TGTGCCAGCAGTTTTAGGGGGCGCGGCTACACCTTC; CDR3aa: CASSFRGRGYTF
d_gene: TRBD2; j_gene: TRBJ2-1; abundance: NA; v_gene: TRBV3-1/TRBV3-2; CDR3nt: TGTGCCAGCAGCCAAGCAGTGCGGGGGAAGCAGTTCTTC; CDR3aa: CASSQAVRGKQFF
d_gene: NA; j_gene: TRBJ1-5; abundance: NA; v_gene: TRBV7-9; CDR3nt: TGTGCCAGCTCGAAAACGAAGATAGGGAGCAATCAGCCCCAGCATTTT; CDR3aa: CASSKTKIGSNQPQHF
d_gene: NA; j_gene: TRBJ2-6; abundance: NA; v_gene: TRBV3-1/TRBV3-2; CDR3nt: TGTGCCAGCAGCCGGCGGGCTTCCCAGGGGACTGGGGCCAACGTCCTGACTTTC; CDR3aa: CASSRRASQGTGANVLTF
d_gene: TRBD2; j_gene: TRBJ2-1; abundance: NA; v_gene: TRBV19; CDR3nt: TGTGCCAGTAGTCCCACCGGGACTAGCGGGAGGAGCGAGCAGTTCTTC; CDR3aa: CASSPTGTSGRSEQFF
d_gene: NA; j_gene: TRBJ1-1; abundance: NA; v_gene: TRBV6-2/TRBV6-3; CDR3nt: TGTGCCAGCAGTCCCGTCCCTAACACTGAAGCTTTCTTT; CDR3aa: CASSPVPNTEAFF
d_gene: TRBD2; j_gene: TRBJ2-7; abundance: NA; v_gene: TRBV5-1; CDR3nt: TGCGCCAGCAGCTTTACTAGCGGGGGGACCTACGAGCAGTACTTC; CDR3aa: CASSFTSGGTYEQYF
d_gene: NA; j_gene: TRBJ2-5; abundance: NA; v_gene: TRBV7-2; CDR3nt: TGTGCCAGCAGCTTAGACGCGGCTGGGACCCAGTACTTC; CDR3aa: CASSLDAAGTQYF
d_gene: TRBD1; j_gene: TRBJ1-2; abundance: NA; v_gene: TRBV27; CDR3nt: TGTGCCAGCAGTTTATCTTACAGGGGGGTCCATGGCTACACCTTC; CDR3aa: CASSLSYRGVHGYTF
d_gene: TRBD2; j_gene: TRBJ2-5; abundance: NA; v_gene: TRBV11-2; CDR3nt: TGTGCCAGCAGCTTGGGACTAGCGGGGCCGCAAGAGACCCAGTACTTC; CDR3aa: CASSLGLAGPQETQYF
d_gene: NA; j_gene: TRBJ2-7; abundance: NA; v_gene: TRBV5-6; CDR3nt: TGTGCCAGCAGGGCTACAGGGACCACCTACGAGCAGTACTTC; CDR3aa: CASRATGTTYEQYF
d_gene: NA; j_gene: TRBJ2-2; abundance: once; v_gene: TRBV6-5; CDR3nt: TGTGCCAGCAGTAAACAGGGAGCGAACACCGGGGAGCTGTTTTTT; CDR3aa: CASSKQGANTGELFF
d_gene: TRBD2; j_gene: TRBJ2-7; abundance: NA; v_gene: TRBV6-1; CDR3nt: TGTGCCAGCAGTGAAGTACGTAGCGGGAGCTACGAGCAGTACTTC; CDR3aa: CASSEVRSGSYEQYF
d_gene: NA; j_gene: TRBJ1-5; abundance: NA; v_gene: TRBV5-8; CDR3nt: TGTGCCAGCAACGCCGGACAGCTCTATAGCAATCAGCCCCAGCATTTT; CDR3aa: CASNAGQLYSNQPQHF
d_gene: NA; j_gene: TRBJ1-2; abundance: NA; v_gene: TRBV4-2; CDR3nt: TGTGCCAGCAGCCAAGAGGGTGTAGTTGGCTATGGCTACACCTTC; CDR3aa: CASSQEGVVGYGYTF
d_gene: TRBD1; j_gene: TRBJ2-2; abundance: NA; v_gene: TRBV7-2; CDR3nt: TGTGCCAGCAGCTTAGGCCAGGGGGACACCGGGGAGCTGTTTTTT; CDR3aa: CASSLGQGDTGELFF
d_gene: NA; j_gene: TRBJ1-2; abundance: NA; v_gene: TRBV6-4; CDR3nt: TGTGCCAGCAGTGTCCGCCCGGGGGACTATGGCTACACCTTC; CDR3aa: CASSVRPGDYGYTF
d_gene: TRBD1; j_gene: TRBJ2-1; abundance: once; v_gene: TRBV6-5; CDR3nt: TGTGCCAGCAGTTTAACGAAACAGGGGAGTGAGCAGTTCTTC; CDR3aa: CASSLTKQGSEQFF
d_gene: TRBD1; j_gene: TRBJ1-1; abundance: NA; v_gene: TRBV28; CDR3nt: TGTGCCAGCAGTTCATCGACAGGGTTCCCCTTGAACACTGAAGCTTTCTTT; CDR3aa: CASSSSTGFPLNTEAFF
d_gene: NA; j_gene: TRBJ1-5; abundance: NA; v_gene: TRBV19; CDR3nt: TGTGCCAGTAGTATTTCGGGGAAAGTGAGTCAGCCCCAGCATTTT; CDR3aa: CASSISGKVSQPQHF
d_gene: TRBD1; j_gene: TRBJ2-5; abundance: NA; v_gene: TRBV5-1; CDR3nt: TGCGCCAGCAGCTTGGACCGGGACAGGGGCCAGGAGACCCAGTACTTC; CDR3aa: CASSLDRDRGQETQYF